A selection of T cell receptor beta chains follows, all from one sample in a study of cytomegalovirus exposure and HLA in healthy donors. Measured with immunoSEQ multiplex PCR; TCRdb has only the in-frame clones, and not every one. The profile shows about 95,000 clones, around 80% of them singletons. Sequenced: PBMCs. These receptors were collected from a man aged 25 to 40 in good health and CMV-seropositive. CDR3s leave out the opening cysteine and the closing phenylalanine or tryptophan.

>TRBV2
ASSGTGQRNTGELF
>TRBV5-1
ASSSRPGADEKLF
>TRBV7-3
ASSLKAGANYGYT
>TRBV2
ASSARGVNTGELF
>TRBV10-2
ASGGLPQGGFNGYT
>TRBV5-1
ASSRGVGDEKLF
>TRBV6-5
ASSRLAAYNEQF
>TRBV6-5
ASSLTSDGVNEQF
>TRBV5-1
ASSHGTSNSNEQF
>TRBV7-3
ASSPYSGRGETQY
>TRBV6-1
ASIGQGGFGQPQH
>TRBV18
ASSPVLSGTGSYEQY
>TRBV28
ASSVSGSIDTQY
>TRBV19
ASSMTGRNEQF
>TRBV9
ASSVHWNTEAF
>TRBV7-2
ASSPSSGNSEQF
>TRBV25-1
ASSESGGLGQPQH
>TRBV18
ASSQGVSSYEQY
>TRBV5-1
ASSWGLANTGELF
>TRBV5-1
ASSPEGVWEAF
>TRBV28
ASNPSIGQFGEKLF
>TRBV5-4
ASSFRTRNTGELF
>TRBV6-1
ASSEAYSNQPQH
>TRBV2
ASGDRGNQPQH
>TRBV30
AYINRGSRYNEQF
>TRBV15
ATSTSRQGSS
>TRBV18
ASSPGGVEAF
>TRBV19
ASSLIGTDTGSNQPQH
>TRBV30
AWSRSGVAGELF
>TRBV5-4
ASSSLAGGPETQY
>TRBV19
ASSPGGVVYGYT
>TRBV2
ASRGTSGGPKDTQY
>TRBV7-9
ASSLGLAGDEQY
>TRBV7-6
ASSTGLLYEQY
>TRBV7-3
ASRGPNTGELF
>TRBV15
ATSRDGRSLRTQY
>TRBV10-2
ASRRGPRVGNTIY
>TRBV12-5
ASGLVLGGPAGEQF
>TRBV27
ASSLLTGGETQY
>TRBV29-1
SASPGQTGGYT
>TRBV6-4
ASSRDNHNEQF
>TRBV27
ASSSPSGRANEQF
>TRBV5-4
ASSPDSRDYGYT
>TRBV6-5
ASRAGREPQH
>TRBV28
ASSDLRGNVNSPLH
>TRBV4-3
ASSQDRAGGPYEQY
>TRBV7-2
ASKQGRNTGELF
>TRBV28
ASSSPDVNTEAF
>TRBV7-2
ASSLLWSGRAYSEQF
>TRBV28
ASTTPRGRAFAKNIQY
>TRBV7-2
ASSLWGSHGYT
>TRBV4-2
ASSQTGNPYEQY
>TRBV6-5
ASSNRRGPGNTIY
>TRBV7-3
ASSLSRSTGELF
>TRBV5-1
ASSGTGSYNEQF
>TRBV7-9
AGSLAASQGEAF
>TRBV7-9
ASSQNREKAF
>TRBV19
AAGQGAVGTEAF
>TRBV7-3
ASSLNQGAYGYT
>TRBV4-2
ASSHLMETQY